These 20 T cell receptor beta chains were all obtained from the same sample, sequenced in a study of neurological immune-mediated disorders (dated by TCRdb to between 2017 and 2020). Preparation of the library involved 5' RACE. This sample was sequenced with an Illumina HiSeq 2500. Using fastp at Q25 and MiXCR, TCRdb reprocessed the public reads and kept productive beta chains. Each record represents a unique CDR3 protein, reported with the most common genes and DNA among its rows. In this sample the table shows tens of thousands of distinct CDR3 sequences, roughly 3.2% of which occur a single time. Around 3.2% of the sample lies in the top ten. The specimen sequenced was PBMCs. These receptors came from a woman aged 45-65 years with multiple sclerosis.

This clonotype was seen repeatedly, ten times or more. The rearrangement uses TRBV20-1 and TRBJ2-2; 12 bases match TRBD2. The germline CDR1 and CDR2 sequences are DFQATT and SNEGSKA (reference sequence). The CDR3 is 16 amino acids. The V gene end was trimmed by 6 bases and the J gene end by 0 bases; junction bases not matched to a gene: 5. As DNA, the CDR3 is TGCAGTGCCCGGACTAGCGGGGCTGCGAACACCGGGGAGCTGTTTTTT. Its protein is CSARTSGAANTGELFF.

This clonotype was seen at least ten times. The chain couples TRBV6-5 to TRBJ2-6; either TRBD1 or TRBD2 may fit D (6 bases each). The V gene's germline CDR1 is MNHEY and CDR2 SVGAGI. V was pared by 4 bases and J by 11 bases, with 15 bases between. This CDR3 comprises 14 residues. CDR3 in DNA: TGTGCCAGCAGTTTACAGGGCGGGGTGGACGTCCTGACTTTC. Protein: CASSLQGGVDVLTF.

A few counts support this clonotype. The chain uses TRBV7-8 and TRBJ2-1; possibly TRBD1 or TRBD2 for D (5 bases each). The CDR3 has 13 residues. CDR1 is SGHVS, CDR2 FQNEAQ, per germline. Trimming stripped 4 bases from V and 8 bases from J, with 12 bases between. The CDR3 here is CASSSGTAHEQFF. The CDR3, as DNA: TGTGCCAGCAGCTCTGGGACGGCCCATGAGCAGTTCTTC.

This sequence joins TRBV7-2 and TRBJ2-7; either TRBD1 or TRBD2 may fit D (5 bases each). The V and J ends lost 3 bases and 4 bases respectively, with 16 bases between them. Germline CDR1 reads SGHTA; CDR2 reads FQGNSA. This CDR3 is built from 15 residues. For the CDR3, the DNA is TGTGCCAGCAGCTTCACGGAGAGGGGCGCGTACGAGCAGTACTTC. Translating gives CASSFTERGAYEQYF.

In this sample, this clonotype turned up a few times. One junction end does not reproduce the germline sequence, and a read error may be involved. The chain carries TRBV4-3 and TRBJ1-6; TRBD1 agrees at 11 bases. The length of the CDR3 is 15 residues. CDR1 LGHNA and CDR2 YSLEER come from the germline V gene. CDR3 loop: CASSPDRGPDSTLNF. The CDR3 DNA is TGCGCCAGCAGCCCGGACAGGGGGCCAGACTCAACCCTCAACTTT.

Judged by abundance, this clonotype is medium-sized. Written as DNA, the CDR3 is TGCAGTGCTAGTCCAGACGCCCTAAACTATGGCTACACCTTC. Amino acid sequence: CSASPDALNYGYTF. This rearrangement joins TRBV20-1 to TRBJ1-2, with D unresolved. This CDR3 has 14 amino acids. The germline CDR1 and CDR2 sequences are DFQATT and SNEGSKA (reference sequence). The V and J ends lost 3 bases and 2 bases respectively, with 13 bases between them.

This clonotype was counted at least ten times. The chain links TRBV20-1 to TRBJ2-2; the D gene is possibly TRBD1 (6 bases). Germline CDR1 is DFQATT and CDR2 is SNEGSKA (reference sequence). Deletions cut 6 bases from V and 8 bases from J, with 13 bases between. CDR3 length equals 12 residues. The CDR3 region is CSAQGLAGELFF. In DNA, the CDR3 is TGCAGTGCCCAGGGGCTTGCGGGGGAGCTGTTTTTT.

The table lists this clonotype with many counts. The rearrangement links TRBV3-1 to TRBJ2-1, with D maybe TRBD2 (6 bases). CDR1 is LGHDT, CDR2 YNNKEL, per germline (reference sequence). Trimming took 0 bases from V and 5 from J, leaving 14 bases between them. The CDR3 has 16 residues. This chain's CDR3 is CASSQDYGGDHNEQFF. CDR3 bases: TGTGCCAGCAGCCAAGATTATGGAGGGGACCACAATGAGCAGTTCTTC.

This clonotype was counted ten times or more. The V gene is TRBV7-9, the J gene TRBJ1-2; 9 nucleotides line up with TRBD1. The germline gives CDR1 SEHNR, CDR2 FQNEAQ (reference sequence). Germline trimming cut 5 bases from V and 1 base from J; bases unmatched to any gene: 8. The CDR3 has 16 residues. CDR3 nucleotide sequence: TGTGCCAGCAGCCGGTTCCGGGACAGGGATAACTATGGCTACACCTTC. It codes for CASSRFRDRDNYGYTF.

Many counts were recorded for this clonotype. The V and J genes are TRBV5-6 and TRBJ1-2, with TRBD1 identical over 9 bases. The CDR3 extends over 14 amino acids. Germline V gene lookup returns CDR1 SGHDT and CDR2 YYEEEE. V lost 6 bases to trimming and J lost 6 bases; unmatched junction nucleotides: 9. The DNA for the CDR3 is TGTGCCAGCACCAACGACAGGGGGAAAGATGGCTACACCTTC. Protein product: CASTNDRGKDGYTF.

The sample holds many counts of this clonotype. The chain couples TRBV10-3 to TRBJ2-7; 8 positions agree with TRBD1. The germline V gene has CDR1 ENHRY and CDR2 SYGVKD. With V trimmed by 10 bases and J by 2 bases, 7 bases remained unmatched. The CDR3 loop spans 13 amino acids. The DNA of the CDR3 is TGTGCCACGGCCGGACAGGGTACCTACGAGCAGTACTTC. Translating it yields CATAGQGTYEQYF.

This clonotype was picked up many times. The chain uses TRBV29-1 and TRBJ2-1; 8 bases are a match to TRBD2. V lost 0 bases to trimming and J lost 4 bases; unmatched junction nucleotides: 8. Germline-derived CDR1 and CDR2 are SQVTM and ANQGSEA. This CDR3 spans 16 amino acids. The CDR3 reads CSVEDGGGTTYNEQFF. In DNA, the CDR3 is TGCAGCGTTGAAGATGGCGGGGGGACTACTTACAATGAGCAGTTCTTC.

On this clonotype: A much larger clone differs from this one at a single base, so this may be a read error. In this CDR3 the conserved last residue, phenylalanine or tryptophan, is missing, so a read error is likely. The chain couples TRBV10-2 to TRBJ1-2, with a possible D match to TRBD1 (6 bases). Trimming removed 7 bases from V and 3 bases from J, with 15 bases in between. Germline CDR1 WSHSY, CDR2 SAAADI. This CDR3 is 14 amino acids long. CDR3 sequence (DNA): TGCGCCAGCAAGGTAGCAGGGGAAGACTATGGCTACACCATC. Its translation: CASKVAGEDYGYTI.

This clonotype was recorded many times. V and J are TRBV6-1 and TRBJ2-3, with D hard to call. The V end was cut by 3 bases, the J end by 6 bases, with 10 bases between. Germline V gene data show CDR1 as MNHNS and CDR2 as SASEGT. The CDR3 has 13 amino acids. For the CDR3, the DNA is TGTGCCAGCAGTGAGATCTACGCGGATACGCAGTATTTT. Its translation is CASSEIYADTQYF.

This clonotype was counted many times. The junction shows a germline mismatch at one end, possibly a read error. The rearrangement uses TRBV5-1 and TRBJ2-2; D perhaps matches TRBD1 (6 bases). The CDR3 runs to 15 residues. Germline CDR1 reads SGHRS; CDR2 reads YFSETQ. CDR3 sequence: CASSSQTGNTGELFF. Written as DNA, the CDR3 is TGTGCCAGCAGCTCCCAGACAGGGAACACCGGGGAGCTGTTTTTT.

This clonotype was seen ten or more times. This chain links TRBV20-1 with TRBJ1-2; tentative D call: TRBD1 (5 bases). CDR3 length: 13 residues. Germline CDR1 DFQATT, CDR2 SNEGSKA (reference sequence). V lost 2 bases and J lost 7, with 14 bases in between. The CDR3 loop reads CSARPTVEGGYTF. DNA for the CDR3: TGCAGTGCTAGACCGACAGTAGAGGGTGGCTACACCTTC.

This clonotype was observed many times. The chain links TRBV7-3 to TRBJ2-1; 10 nucleotides agree with TRBD2. The CDR3 length is 15 residues. Germline V gene sequence: CDR1 SGHTA, CDR2 FQGTGA. V was clipped by 5 bases and J by 9 bases; unmatched bases: 10. CDR3 sequence reads: CASSPGLAGVGEQFF. For the CDR3, the DNA is TGTGCCAGCAGCCCCGGTCTAGCGGGGGTTGGTGAGCAGTTCTTC. Complete variable domain (other parts from reference TRBV7-3 and TRBJ2-1): GAGVSQTPSNKVTEKGKYVELRCDPISGHTALYWYRQSLGQGPEFLIYFQGTGAADDSGLPNDRFFAVRPEGSVSTLKIQRTERGDSAVYLCASSPGLAGVGEQFFGPGTRLTVL.

J is TRBJ2-1 and V is TRBV2; TRBD1 might be the D (5 bases). Trimming removed 3 bases from V and 0 bases from J, with 9 bases in between. This CDR3 spans 15 amino acids. In germline, CDR1 is SNHLY, CDR2 FYNNEI. The CDR3 sequence: CASSEQGTSYNEQFF. CDR3 sequence (DNA): TGTGCCAGCAGTGAGCAGGGAACCTCCTACAATGAGCAGTTCTTC.

This clonotype was observed many times. The V and J genes are TRBV5-1 and TRBJ1-5, with D hard to call. The CDR3 is made up of 15 amino acids. Trimming cost V 2 bases and J 1 base, with 10 bases left between them. Germline-derived CDR1 and CDR2 are SGHRS and YFSETQ. CDR3 amino acids: CASSFSPGSNQPQHF. For the CDR3, the DNA is TGCGCCAGCAGCTTTTCCCCAGGCAGCAATCAGCCCCAGCATTTT.

This clonotype was seen many times. The rearrangement joins TRBV5-1 to TRBJ2-1; TRBD2 agrees at 12 bases. V lost 1 base, J lost 10 bases, and 6 bases stayed unmatched. CDR3 length: 15 residues. Germline lookup yields CDR1 SGHRS and CDR2 YFSETQ. The CDR3 DNA sequence: TGCGCCAGCAGCTTGACTAGCGGGGGGTACTGGGAGCAGTTCTTC. It encodes CASSLTSGGYWEQFF.